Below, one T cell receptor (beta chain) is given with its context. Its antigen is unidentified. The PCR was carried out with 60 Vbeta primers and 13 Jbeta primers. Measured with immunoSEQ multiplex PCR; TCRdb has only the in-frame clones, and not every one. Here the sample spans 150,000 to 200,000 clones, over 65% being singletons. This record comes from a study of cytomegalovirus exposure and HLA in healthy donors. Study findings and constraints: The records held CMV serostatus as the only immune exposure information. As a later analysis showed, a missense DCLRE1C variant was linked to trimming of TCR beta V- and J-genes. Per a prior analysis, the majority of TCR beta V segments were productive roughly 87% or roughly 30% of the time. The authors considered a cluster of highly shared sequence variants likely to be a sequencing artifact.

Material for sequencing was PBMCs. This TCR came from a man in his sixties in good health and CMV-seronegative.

CDR3 nucleotide sequence: TGTGCCAGCAGCCGACAGGGTCGTATCGAGCAGTACTTC. Its protein is CASSRQGRIEQYF. V usage is TRBV28 and J usage is TRBJ2-7, with 7 bases lining up with TRBD1. The germline V gene encodes CDR1 MDHEN and CDR2 SYDVKM. This CDR3 is built from 13 residues. The V segment lost 6 bases and the J segment 6 bases; nucleotides outside the gene matches: 8.